These 14 T cell receptor beta chains share one sample of origin, sequenced in a study of blood T cells in healthy people across ages. It was with a sample-barcoded 5' primer and a J-beta primer mix that a second PCR of roughly 7 to 12 cycles was run. TCRdb reprocessed the 5' RACE reads via MiXCR and lists one record per CDR3 protein. Among approximately 1,100,000 distinct CDR3 sequences listed, 40% to 50% were seen once. Sequencing was performed on blood. The receptors derive from a woman in her sixties in good health.

The chain links TRBV6-2 or TRBV6-3 to TRBJ1-5, with D perhaps matching TRBD1 (5 bases). This CDR3 spans 13 amino acids. Deletions cut 7 bases from V and 0 bases from J, with 7 bases between. Germline V lookup: CDR1 MNHEY, CDR2 SVGEGT. This CDR3 is CASKQDSNQPQHF. CDR3 nucleotides: TGTGCCAGCAAACAGGATAGCAATCAGCCCCAGCATTTT.

CDR3 sequence: CASSLAGLTGELFF. CDR3 coding DNA: TGTGCCAGCAGCTTAGCGGGCCTCACCGGGGAGCTGTTTTTT. The rearrangement uses TRBV7-2 and TRBJ2-2; D is unclear. The V end was cut by 0 bases, the J end by 4 bases, with 6 bases between. Germline V gene sequence: CDR1 SGHTA, CDR2 FQGNSA. CDR3 length: 14 residues.

V and J are TRBV7-6 and TRBJ2-5; TRBD2 aligns across 9 bases. V dropped 4 bases and J dropped 0; count of bases not matched to a gene: 9. Germline CDR1 reads SGHVS; CDR2 reads FNYEAQ. There are 17 residues in the CDR3. CDR3 in DNA: TGTGCCAGCAGCTCGAACCCCCTAGCGGGGCACCAAGAGACCCAGTACTTC. It codes for CASSSNPLAGHQETQYF.

This sequence joins TRBV6-1 and TRBJ2-1; D gene unclear. The last part of the DNA fits TRBJ2-7 better; the J call may be wrong. The CDR3 has 15 amino acids. The germline V gene has CDR1 MNHNS and CDR2 SASEGT. The CDR3 coding sequence is TGTGCCAGCAGGGGATCGAGAACCCCGTACAATGAGCAGTACTTC. Protein: CASRGSRTPYNEQYF.

This clonotype was recorded many times. A much larger clonotype is one base distant, so this may be a read error. This chain links TRBV3-1 with TRBJ2-3, with D perhaps matching TRBD1 (6 bases). This CDR3 is 18 amino acids long. Germline lookup yields CDR1 LGHDT and CDR2 YNNKEL (reference sequence). With 0 bases removed from V and 11 bases from J, the gap between germline ends came to 27 bases. The CDR3 nucleotides read TGTGCCAGCAGCCAAGATAACAGGGAACGAGTTCCCACAGATGTGCAGTATTTT. Its translation: CASSQDNRERVPTDVQYF.

The chain has TRBV24-1 and TRBJ2-3; TRBD1 is a possible D gene (6 bases). Germline-derived CDR1 and CDR2 are KGHDR and SFDVKD. The CDR3 covers 13 residues. Deletions cut 2 bases from V and 11 bases from J, with 13 bases between. The CDR3 spells CATSDSRQDVQYF. DNA for the CDR3: TGTGCCACCAGTGATTCCAGACAGGACGTGCAGTATTTT.

The rearrangement links TRBV25-1 to TRBJ1-1; no firm D call. The ends were cut back, 4 bases at V and 5 bases at J, with 11 bases in the middle. The CDR3 is made up of 13 amino acids. In germline, CDR1 is MGHDK, CDR2 SYGVNS. In DNA, the CDR3 is TGTGCCAGCAGTGGGTGGGCAGTTACTGAAGCTTTCTTT. Its translation is CASSGWAVTEAFF. Variable domain in full (rest from reference TRBV25-1 and TRBJ1-1): EADIYQTPRYLVIGTGKKITLECSQTMGHDKMYWYQQDPGMELHLIHYSYGVNSTEKGDLSSESTVSRIRTEHFPLTLESARPSHTSQYLCASSGWAVTEAFFGQGTRLTVV.

The chain links TRBV2 to TRBJ2-7, with no clear D. V was trimmed by 8 bases and J by 3 bases, leaving 11 bases between them. This CDR3 region has 12 residues. CDR1 SNHLY and CDR2 FYNNEI come from the germline V gene. The DNA for the CDR3 is TGTGCCAGCTACTTTAAGGGCTACGAGCAGTACTTC. Translation gives CASYFKGYEQYF. Variable domain in full (rest from reference TRBV2 and TRBJ2-7): EPEVTQTPSHQVTQMGQEVILRCVPISNHLYFYWYRQILGQKVEFLVSFYNNEISEKSEIFDDQFSVERPDGSNFTLKIRSTKLEDSAMYFCASYFKGYEQYFGPGTRLTVT.

V and J are TRBV20-1 and TRBJ2-5; a weak D match, TRBD1 (6 bases). The germline gives CDR1 DFQATT, CDR2 SNEGSKA (reference sequence). The CDR3 covers 15 residues. With 5 bases removed from V and 0 bases from J, the gap between germline ends came to 16 bases. The CDR3 nucleotides read TGCAGTGCTGAATCCGGGACATCGTACCAAGAGACCCAGTACTTC. It is translated as CSAESGTSYQETQYF.

A single count supports this clonotype. The V gene is TRBV6-1, the J gene TRBJ2-1; TRBD2 aligns across 11 bases. This CDR3 comprises 19 residues. The germline V gene encodes CDR1 MNHNS and CDR2 SASEGT. After removal of 1 base from V and 5 bases from J, the junction contained 13 bases not matched to a gene. The CDR3 DNA sequence: TGTGCCAGCAGTGAAGAACTAGCGGGAGCCCCATGGGGAGACAATGAGCAGTTCTTC. This translates into CASSEELAGAPWGDNEQFF.

Notes on this clonotype: The CDR3 carries no conserved terminal phenylalanine or tryptophan, so it likely arises from a read error. The CDR3 is CASSFGLLGYEQYL. In DNA form, the CDR3 reads TGTGCCAGCAGTTTCGGGCTTTTGGGCTACGAGCAGTACTTA. This chain joins TRBV12-3 or TRBV12-4 and TRBJ2-7, with unresolved D. This CDR3 is 14 amino acids long. V was cut by 3 bases and J by 3 bases, with 12 bases left in between.

CDR3 amino acids: CASSQDLASGSGETQYF. CDR3 nucleotide sequence: TGTGCCAGCAGCCAAGATTTAGCTAGCGGGAGCGGGGAGACCCAGTACTTC. The rearrangement uses TRBV3-1 and TRBJ2-5; 10 bases are a match to TRBD2. The CDR3 has 17 residues. Germline CDR1 reads LGHDT; CDR2 reads YNNKEL (reference sequence). V was clipped by 0 bases and J by 5 bases; unmatched bases: 9.

The rearrangement uses TRBV3-1 and TRBJ2-5; unclear D gene. The J call may be mistaken, given a closer DNA end match to TRBJ2-4. Germline-derived CDR1 and CDR2 are LGHDT and YNNKEL (reference sequence). CDR3 length equals 12 residues. The CDR3 region has the DNA TGTGCCAGCAGCCAACTATCGGACATTCAGTACTTC. This codes for CASSQLSDIQYF.

This clonotype was seen a few times. V is TRBV5-1 and J is TRBJ2-1; 7 positions agree with TRBD2. V shed 3 bases, J shed 5 bases, and the junction held 5 bases outside the gene matches. There are 14 residues in the CDR3. Germline CDR1 and CDR2: SGHRS and YFSETQ. CDR3 nucleotide sequence: TGCGCCAGCAGCTCCCCGGGGGGTAACAATGAGCAGTTCTTC. Encoded protein: CASSSPGGNNEQFF.